A selection of T cell receptor beta chains follows, all from one sample in a study of T cell responses to AZD1222 COVID-19 vaccine. TCRdb's table, derived via immunoSEQ multiplex PCR, lists solely in-frame clones and lacks some. The data hold roughly 150,000 clones, with 80% to 95% observed a single time. Specimen: peripheral blood, collected on day 0 of AZD1222 vaccination. The receptors originated from an adult in good health. Each CDR3 is given with its conserved first and last residue. The D gene is left open where the match is weak. Clone size is shown for a subset of rows, as once, few, many or a class of expanded clone.

CDR3nt: TGCAGCGTTGAAGCCTCGACAGGGTACGAGCAGTACTTC
CDR3aa: CSVEASTGYEQYF
j_gene: TRBJ2-7
d_gene: TRBD1
v_gene: TRBV29-1
abundance: .

CDR3nt: TGTGCCAGCAGTCAAGGATACGAGCAGTACTTC
CDR3aa: CASSQGYEQYF
j_gene: TRBJ2-7
d_gene: .
v_gene: TRBV12-3/TRBV12-4
abundance: once

CDR3nt: TGCGCCAGCAGCTTGTACCTAGCGGGGGGCAATGAGCAGTTCTTC
CDR3aa: CASSLYLAGGNEQFF
j_gene: TRBJ2-1
d_gene: TRBD2
v_gene: TRBV5-1
abundance: .

CDR3nt: TGTGCCAGCAGCAAAGGGACGAACACTGAAGCTTTCTTT
CDR3aa: CASSKGTNTEAFF
j_gene: TRBJ1-1
d_gene: .
v_gene: TRBV7-2
abundance: once

CDR3nt: TGTGCCAGCAGCAGGTCAAGTAGGGAGCAGTTCTTC
CDR3aa: CASSRSSREQFF
j_gene: TRBJ2-1
d_gene: .
v_gene: TRBV11-3
abundance: .

CDR3nt: TGCAGCGTCCTAAGGGGGGGGAGCCCCTACAATGAGCAGTTCTTC
CDR3aa: CSVLRGGSPYNEQFF
j_gene: TRBJ2-1
d_gene: .
v_gene: TRBV29-1
abundance: .

CDR3nt: TGTGCCAGCAGTCCGGGACAAAATCGAGGAGGCTACACCTTC
CDR3aa: CASSPGQNRGGYTF
j_gene: TRBJ1-2
d_gene: .
v_gene: TRBV2
abundance: .

CDR3nt: TGTGCCAGCAGTTACTCACCCAGGGCTGGAAACACCATATATTTT
CDR3aa: CASSYSPRAGNTIYF
j_gene: TRBJ1-3
d_gene: .
v_gene: TRBV6-5
abundance: .

CDR3nt: TGTGCCAGCAGTCCGCATCTTGAAGCTTTCTTT
CDR3aa: CASSPHLEAFF
j_gene: TRBJ1-1
d_gene: .
v_gene: TRBV6-5
abundance: .

CDR3nt: TGTGCCAGTAGTATATCCCCCTCTTCGCACAATGAGCAGTTCTTC
CDR3aa: CASSISPSSHNEQFF
j_gene: TRBJ2-1
d_gene: .
v_gene: TRBV19
abundance: .

CDR3nt: TGTGCCAGCAGTTTAGGGGGCGAGCAGTACTTC
CDR3aa: CASSLGGEQYF
j_gene: TRBJ2-7
d_gene: .
v_gene: TRBV27
abundance: .

CDR3nt: TGTGCCACCAGTTACCGGGACAATGGAGGCTACACCTTC
CDR3aa: CATSYRDNGGYTF
j_gene: TRBJ1-2
d_gene: .
v_gene: TRBV24-1
abundance: .

CDR3nt: TGTGCCAGCAGCCAGGTTCGGGGCAATGAGCAGTTCTTC
CDR3aa: CASSQVRGNEQFF
j_gene: TRBJ2-1
d_gene: .
v_gene: TRBV3-1/TRBV3-2
abundance: .

CDR3nt: TGTGCCAGCACCGTTGGGGCATCAGGGAACACTGAAGCTTTCTTT
CDR3aa: CASTVGASGNTEAFF
j_gene: TRBJ1-1
d_gene: .
v_gene: TRBV7-9
abundance: once

CDR3nt: TGCGCCAGCAGCGCCGGATATCGCAGGGACGCACGATCCTACGAGCAGTACTTC
CDR3aa: CASSAGYRRDARSYEQYF
j_gene: TRBJ2-7
d_gene: .
v_gene: TRBV10-1
abundance: .

CDR3nt: TGTGCCAGCAGTGAACGAGGGACGTATGAAAAACTGTTTTTT
CDR3aa: CASSERGTYEKLFF
j_gene: TRBJ1-4
d_gene: .
v_gene: TRBV2
abundance: .

CDR3nt: TGTGCCACCCGGACGGTCCAAGAGACCCAGTACTTC
CDR3aa: CATRTVQETQYF
j_gene: TRBJ2-5
d_gene: .
v_gene: TRBV10-3
abundance: .

CDR3nt: TGTGCCAGCAGTTATAAGGGGATGGATACGCAGTATTTT
CDR3aa: CASSYKGMDTQYF
j_gene: TRBJ2-3
d_gene: .
v_gene: TRBV6-2/TRBV6-3
abundance: .

CDR3nt: TGTGCCAGCATGAGGGGAGACAGTAATCAGCCCCAGCATTTT
CDR3aa: CASMRGDSNQPQHF
j_gene: TRBJ1-5
d_gene: .
v_gene: TRBV6-5
abundance: once

CDR3nt: TGCGCCAGCAGCCGCGGACAGGCGGATTCACCCCTCCACTTT
CDR3aa: CASSRGQADSPLHF
j_gene: TRBJ1-6
d_gene: TRBD1
v_gene: TRBV4-3
abundance: .

CDR3nt: TGTGCCAGCAGCTTAGTATCTACTAGCGGGAGGGGGGATGAGCAGTTCTTC
CDR3aa: CASSLVSTSGRGDEQFF
j_gene: TRBJ2-1
d_gene: TRBD2
v_gene: TRBV7-2
abundance: .

CDR3nt: TGTGCCAGCAGCCACGCGGAGACCCAGTACTTC
CDR3aa: CASSHAETQYF
j_gene: TRBJ2-5
d_gene: .
v_gene: TRBV6-2/TRBV6-3
abundance: .

CDR3nt: TGTGCCAGCAGCCCTACAGGGACTAGTGGCGCCGGGGAGCTGTTTTTT
CDR3aa: CASSPTGTSGAGELFF
j_gene: TRBJ2-2
d_gene: TRBD2
v_gene: TRBV9
abundance: .

CDR3nt: TGTGCCAGCAGTTACGCGGGGGGCTATGGCTACACCTTC
CDR3aa: CASSYAGGYGYTF
j_gene: TRBJ1-2
d_gene: .
v_gene: TRBV6-5
abundance: .

CDR3nt: TGTGCCAGCAGTTTATGGGACAGCGGCACCGGGGAGCTGTTTTTT
CDR3aa: CASSLWDSGTGELFF
j_gene: TRBJ2-2
d_gene: TRBD1
v_gene: TRBV27
abundance: .

CDR3nt: TGTGCCTGGAGTGCCCTAGGGCCAGGCGGGGTAAAGCAGTACTTC
CDR3aa: CAWSALGPGGVKQYF
j_gene: TRBJ2-7
d_gene: .
v_gene: TRBV30
abundance: .

CDR3nt: TGTGCCAGCAGCTTTTTTATGGGAGCGAACACTGAAGCTTTCTTT
CDR3aa: CASSFFMGANTEAFF
j_gene: TRBJ1-1
d_gene: .
v_gene: TRBV5-5
abundance: .

CDR3nt: TGCGCCAGCAGCTTGGTCCAGAACTACGAGCAGTACTTC
CDR3aa: CASSLVQNYEQYF
j_gene: TRBJ2-7
d_gene: .
v_gene: TRBV5-1
abundance: .

CDR3nt: TGTGCCAGCAGCTTAGGTTATGTGAGTGAAGCTTTCTTT
CDR3aa: CASSLGYVSEAFF
j_gene: TRBJ1-1
d_gene: .
v_gene: TRBV11-2
abundance: .

CDR3nt: TGTGCCTGGAGAGCCCCCTCCGAACGGGTCCACTTT
CDR3aa: CAWRAPSERVHF
j_gene: TRBJ1-6
d_gene: .
v_gene: TRBV30
abundance: .

CDR3nt: TGTGCCAGCAGCCAGACAGGTACCACCACAGATACGCAGTATTTT
CDR3aa: CASSQTGTTTDTQYF
j_gene: TRBJ2-3
d_gene: .
v_gene: TRBV6-5
abundance: .

CDR3nt: TGTGCCAGCAGTAAACGGACGGGTAGCACAGATACGCAGTATTTT
CDR3aa: CASSKRTGSTDTQYF
j_gene: TRBJ2-3
d_gene: .
v_gene: TRBV6-5
abundance: few

CDR3nt: TGTGCCAGCAGTAAAGGACAGCAGAACACTGAAGCTTTCTTT
CDR3aa: CASSKGQQNTEAFF
j_gene: TRBJ1-1
d_gene: .
v_gene: TRBV6-6
abundance: .

CDR3nt: TGTGCCAGCAGCCTAACTGGGTATGAGCAGTACTTC
CDR3aa: CASSLTGYEQYF
j_gene: TRBJ2-7
d_gene: .
v_gene: TRBV5-6
abundance: .

CDR3nt: TGTGCCATCAGTGACGGGTCCGGGGCCAACGTCCTGACTTTC
CDR3aa: CAISDGSGANVLTF
j_gene: TRBJ2-6
d_gene: .
v_gene: TRBV10-3
abundance: few

CDR3nt: TGTGCCAGCAGCTTGCTTTTCAGGACTAGAAGCAATGAGCAGTTCTTC
CDR3aa: CASSLLFRTRSNEQFF
j_gene: TRBJ2-1
d_gene: TRBD2
v_gene: TRBV7-9
abundance: .

CDR3nt: TGTGCCAGCAGTTACTCATCCTACGAGCAGTACTTC
CDR3aa: CASSYSSYEQYF
j_gene: TRBJ2-7
d_gene: .
v_gene: TRBV6-2/TRBV6-3
abundance: .

CDR3nt: TGTGCCAGCAGTTACAGCCAAACGAACACCGGGGAGCTGTTTTTT
CDR3aa: CASSYSQTNTGELFF
j_gene: TRBJ2-2
d_gene: .
v_gene: TRBV6-5
abundance: .

CDR3nt: TGTGCCAGCCAAGACAGGGCCCTCCCCTACGAGCAGTACTTC
CDR3aa: CASQDRALPYEQYF
j_gene: TRBJ2-7
d_gene: TRBD1
v_gene: TRBV19
abundance: .

CDR3nt: TGTGCCATCAGTGACCTAGGGACAGGCCAGACCCAGTACTTC
CDR3aa: CAISDLGTGQTQYF
j_gene: TRBJ2-5
d_gene: TRBD1
v_gene: TRBV10-3
abundance: .

CDR3nt: TGTGCCAGCTCACCGGAGGGGATGGGCTATGGCTACACCTTC
CDR3aa: CASSPEGMGYGYTF
j_gene: TRBJ1-2
d_gene: .
v_gene: TRBV18
abundance: .

CDR3nt: TGTGCCAGCTCACAAAGAGCCCGGGGCGAAGGCGAGCAGTTCTTC
CDR3aa: CASSQRARGEGEQFF
j_gene: TRBJ2-1
d_gene: .
v_gene: TRBV18
abundance: .